The 32 T cell receptor beta chains reported below all come from one sample, sequenced in a study of T cell changes during pregnancy in multiple sclerosis. Repertoires were generated with immunoSEQ multiplex PCR, while TCRdb's copy carries only in-frame clones and drops some. The table records around 97,000 clones, around nine tenths of them present only once. The starting material was peripheral blood, obtained after pregnancy. The receptors stem from a female donor with multiple sclerosis, enrolled in a pregnancy study.

The chain joins TRBV27 to TRBJ2-1; 10 positions agree with TRBD2. Germline V gene sequence: CDR1 MNHEY, CDR2 SMNVEV (reference sequence). Trimming cost V 7 bases and J 8 bases; bases outside gene matches: 8. The CDR3 covers 14 residues. CDR3 residues: CASTGAGGPYEQFF. The CDR3 region has the DNA TGTGCCAGCACGGGAGCGGGAGGGCCATATGAGCAGTTCTTC.

The chain couples TRBV28 to TRBJ1-2; TRBD1 is a possible D gene (5 bases). The ends were cut back, 3 bases at V and 3 bases at J, with 8 bases in the middle. Germline V gene lookup returns CDR1 MDHEN and CDR2 SYDVKM. The CDR3 contains 13 residues. The DNA for the CDR3 is TGTGCCAGCAGTTTCAGCAGGGACTATGGCTACACCTTC. It translates to CASSFSRDYGYTF.

The chain employs TRBV9 and TRBJ1-2; 7 positions agree with TRBD1. The CDR3 runs 15 residues. Trimming took 0 bases from V and 2 from J; bases not matched to a gene: 4. CDR1 and CDR2 from the germline V gene are SGDLS and YYNGEE. CDR3 sequence: CASSVDATGNYGYTF. The CDR3 DNA sequence: TGTGCCAGCAGCGTAGATGCGACAGGGAACTATGGCTACACCTTC. Based on the CDR3 plus reference TRBV9 and TRBJ1-2, the full variable domain is DSGVTQTPKHLITATGQRVTLRCSPRSGDLSVYWYQQSLDQGLQFLIQYYNGEERAKGNILERFSAQQFPDLHSELNLSSLELGDSALYFCASSVDATGNYGYTFGSGTRLTVV.

V and J are TRBV6-4 and TRBJ2-2, with TRBD2 matching over 8 bases. V lost 3 bases and J lost 7; bases outside the gene matches: 10. The length of the CDR3 is 16 residues. Germline V gene data show CDR1 as MRHNA and CDR2 as SNTAGT. CDR3 amino acids: CASSDQLAGPFGELFF. The CDR3 coding sequence is TGTGCCAGCAGTGATCAATTAGCGGGACCCTTCGGGGAGCTGTTTTTT.

V gene TRBV7-9 combines with J gene TRBJ2-1; TRBD2 is a possible D gene (7 bases). Germline CDR1 and CDR2: SEHNR and FQNEAQ (reference sequence). Trimming pared 4 bases from V and 2 bases from J, leaving 15 bases between. The CDR3 runs 16 residues. CDR3 sequence reads: CASSSPAGAPYNEQFF. CDR3 DNA: TGTGCCAGCAGCTCCCCCGCGGGGGCCCCCTACAATGAGCAGTTCTTC.

The rearrangement joins TRBV28 to TRBJ1-2; 11 bases are shared with TRBD1. CDR1 is MDHEN and CDR2 is SYDVKM in the germline V gene. This CDR3 has 17 amino acids. The V segment lost 6 bases and the J segment 0 bases; nucleotides outside the gene matches: 9. CDR3 bases: TGTGCCAGCAGCCGGGGACAGGGGGGAGTGGCTAACTATGGCTACACCTTC. It encodes CASSRGQGGVANYGYTF.

V and J are TRBV7-9 and TRBJ2-7; D unresolved. CDR1 is SEHNR, CDR2 FQNEAQ, per germline (reference sequence). The CDR3 has 12 residues. Trimming took off 5 bases at V and 0 bases at J, with 5 bases between the two ends. This chain's CDR3 is CASSLNSYEQYF. The CDR3 DNA follows: TGTGCCAGCAGCCTTAACTCCTACGAGCAGTACTTC.

The V call is TRBV5-6, the J call TRBJ2-3; D ambiguous. The CDR3 has 15 residues. The germline V gene encodes CDR1 SGHDT and CDR2 YYEEEE. V was shortened by 1 base and J by 2 bases, with 11 bases between the two germline ends. The CDR3 region has the DNA TGTGCCAGCAGCTTGAGTTGGCGGAACACAGATACGCAGTATTTT. Encoded protein: CASSLSWRNTDTQYF.

The chain carries TRBV6-4 and TRBJ1-6, with 8 bases fitting TRBD1. Trimming removed 7 bases from V and 1 base from J; junction bases left unmatched: 15. Germline V gene lookup returns CDR1 MRHNA and CDR2 SNTAGT. There are 19 residues in the CDR3. CDR3 in amino acids: CASTVPQGAIRSYNSPLHF. In DNA, the CDR3 is TGTGCCAGCACGGTCCCCCAGGGGGCGATAAGGTCCTATAATTCACCCCTCCACTTT.

The table lists this clone with a count of one. The CDR3 loop is CASSLGTSGRDEQFF. CDR3 nucleotides: TGCGCCAGCAGCTTGGGGACTAGCGGGAGGGATGAGCAGTTCTTC. This chain links TRBV5-1 with TRBJ2-1; the match to TRBD2 covers 15 bases. The CDR3 contains 15 residues. Germline-derived CDR1 and CDR2 are SGHRS and YFSETQ. The V segment lost 0 bases and the J segment 8 bases; nucleotides outside the gene matches: 0.

The chain carries TRBV9 and TRBJ2-3, with 15 bases aligning to TRBD2. Germline loops: CDR1 SGDLS, CDR2 YYNGEE. V shed 3 bases, J shed 0 bases, and the junction held 5 bases outside the gene matches. This CDR3 region has 18 residues. The CDR3 reads CASSAGTSGRTSTDTQYF. The CDR3 coding sequence is TGTGCCAGCAGCGCCGGGACTAGCGGGAGGACTAGCACAGATACGCAGTATTTT.

The chain recombines TRBV9 with TRBJ2-2; D perhaps matches TRBD2 (5 bases). CDR1 and CDR2 from the germline V gene are SGDLS and YYNGEE. The CDR3 has 14 residues. Trimming removed 3 bases from V and 7 bases from J, with 13 bases in between. In DNA, the CDR3 is TGTGCCAGCAGCGCCCCTGCTGGAGGCGGGGAGCTGTTTTTT. Translation: CASSAPAGGGELFF.

Details on this clone: The sample carries other DNA sequences with the same CDR3. The V and J genes are TRBV7-2 and TRBJ2-7; TRBD1 might be the D (6 bases). Trimming removed 5 bases at V and 3 bases at J, with 17 bases between. This CDR3 is built from 15 residues. Germline CDR1 and CDR2: SGHTA and FQGNSA. The CDR3 loop reads CASSRSVGGFYEQYF. The CDR3 DNA is TGTGCCAGCAGCCGCTCCGTTGGGGGCTTCTACGAGCAGTACTTC.

The chain recombines TRBV19 with TRBJ2-3, with 8 bases fitting TRBD2. The CDR3 is 16 residues long. CDR1 LNHDA and CDR2 SQIVND come from the germline V gene (reference sequence). The trim removed 3 bases at V and 1 base at J, leaving 6 bases unmatched. The CDR3 spells CASSMRGGRGTDTQYF. The CDR3 DNA is TGTGCCAGTAGTATGCGCGGGGGGCGGGGCACAGATACGCAGTATTTT.

This chain joins TRBV7-3 and TRBJ2-3; 8 nucleotides match TRBD2. CDR3 length equals 15 residues. V shed 6 bases and J 0 bases; nucleotides not matched to a gene: 5. CDR1 is SGHTA and CDR2 is FQGTGA in the germline V gene. The CDR3 spells CASRESGRSTDTQYF. The CDR3 nucleotides read TGTGCCAGCAGGGAGAGCGGGAGAAGCACAGATACGCAGTATTTT.

This sequence joins TRBV6-5 and TRBJ1-1; TRBD1 matches at 7 bases. This CDR3 has 15 residues. The V gene's germline CDR1 is MNHEY and CDR2 SVGAGI. The V and J ends lost 5 bases and 2 bases, in that order; junction bases with no gene match: 8. The CDR3 sequence is CASSPFGTVNTEAFF. CDR3 DNA sequence: TGTGCCAGCAGTCCATTCGGGACAGTAAACACTGAAGCTTTCTTT.

This clone has a single count. The rearrangement uses TRBV19 and TRBJ2-7, with TRBD2 matching 7 bases. CDR1 is LNHDA and CDR2 is SQIVND in the germline V gene (reference sequence). This CDR3 is built from 14 residues. V lost 8 bases to trimming and J lost 0 bases; unmatched junction nucleotides: 7. The CDR3 sequence: CASATLADSYEQYF. The CDR3, as DNA: TGTGCCAGTGCAACTCTAGCGGACTCCTACGAGCAGTACTTC.

This clone showed up just once. The chain links TRBV19 to TRBJ2-7; 8 bases match TRBD2. The CDR3 spans 15 residues. Germline V gene lookup returns CDR1 LNHDA and CDR2 SQIVND (reference sequence). The junction had 7 bases not matched to a gene; V was cut back by 1 base and J by 5 bases. The CDR3 sequence: CASSIVGGAVNEQYF. The CDR3 DNA is TGTGCCAGTAGTATAGTCGGGGGGGCGGTTAACGAGCAGTACTTC.

The chain links TRBV5-4 to TRBJ2-2, with TRBD1 as a possible D gene (5 bases). CDR1 is SGHNT, CDR2 YYREEE, per germline (reference sequence). The CDR3 has 15 amino acids. Trimming cost V 0 bases and J 3 bases, with 9 bases left between them. CDR3 in DNA: TGTGCCAGCAGCTTGGGGGCCAGGGACACCGGGGAGCTGTTTTTT. Translated, it gives CASSLGARDTGELFF.

CDR3 coding DNA: TGTGCCAGCAGGGATTTGGGAGGGACAGGGGCCTACAATGAGCAGTTCTTC. This translates into CASRDLGGTGAYNEQFF. The chain joins TRBV28 to TRBJ2-1; TRBD1 matches 10 bases. The V gene end was trimmed by 6 bases and the J gene end by 2 bases; junction bases not matched to a gene: 10. Germline V gives CDR1 MDHEN, CDR2 SYDVKM. The CDR3 contains 17 residues.

The V call is TRBV2, the J call TRBJ2-1; 11 bases match TRBD2. Germline CDR1 SNHLY, CDR2 FYNNEI. V was pared by 3 bases and J by 7 bases, with 8 bases of the junction left unmatched. This CDR3 has 16 residues. The CDR3 DNA reads TGTGCCAGCAGTGACCTACTAGCGGGAGTAGGGAATGAGCAGTTCTTC. Translating gives CASSDLLAGVGNEQFF.

The rearrangement links TRBV11-2 to TRBJ2-5, with 13 bases identical to TRBD2. The CDR3 loop spans 15 amino acids. The germline V gene encodes CDR1 SGHAT and CDR2 FQNNGV. V gave up 5 bases and J gave up 5 bases; unmatched junction bases: 5. CDR3 DNA sequence: TGTGCCAGCAGCGGACTAGCGGGAGTTCCGGAGACCCAGTACTTC. It yields the protein CASSGLAGVPETQYF.

The rearrangement joins TRBV30 to TRBJ1-2; possible D gene TRBD1, 6 bases. CDR1 and CDR2 from the germline V gene are GTSNPN and SVGIG (reference sequence). The CDR3 is 13 residues long. V shed 4 bases and J shed 5 bases, with 14 bases lying between them. CDR3 amino acids: CAWKRQVGYGYTF. In nucleotides, the CDR3 is TGTGCCTGGAAGCGACAGGTGGGGTATGGCTACACCTTC. Using reference TRBV30 and TRBJ1-2 for the parts outside the CDR3, the full variable domain is SQTIHQWPATLVQPVGSPLSLECTVEGTSNPNLYWYRQAAGRGLQLLFYSVGIGQISSEVPQNLSASRPQDRQFILSSKKLLLSDSGFYLCAWKRQVGYGYTFGSGTRLTVV.

V usage is TRBV15 and J usage is TRBJ2-5, with 8 bases fitting TRBD2. CDR1 and CDR2 (germline): LNHNV, YYDKDF (reference sequence). CDR3 length: 16 residues. Unmatched junction bases numbered 9, after V lost 1 base and J lost 5 bases. The CDR3 DNA reads as TGTGCCACCAGCAGAGTTGGCGGGAGGCAGCGGGAGACCCAGTACTTC. Residues: CATSRVGGRQRETQYF.

The chain recombines TRBV19 with TRBJ2-1; TRBD1 aligns across 8 bases. Germline lookup yields CDR1 LNHDA and CDR2 SQIVND (reference sequence). The CDR3 totals 16 residues. V shed 3 bases, J shed 6 bases, and the junction held 10 bases outside the gene matches. CDR3 DNA sequence: TGTGCCAGTAGTATGGAAAGAGGACAGGGTTTCAATGAGCAGTTCTTC. Encoded protein: CASSMERGQGFNEQFF.

This chain links TRBV18 with TRBJ2-1; D possibly corresponds to TRBD2 (7 bases). The CDR3 contains 16 residues. The V and J ends lost 10 bases and 0 bases respectively, with 19 bases between them. The V gene's germline CDR1 is KGHSH and CDR2 LQKENI. CDR3 region: CATWGGGRSSYNEQFF. The CDR3, as DNA: TGTGCCACCTGGGGCGGGGGCCGCAGCTCCTACAATGAGCAGTTCTTC.

The rearrangement joins TRBV14 to TRBJ2-3; TRBD2 matches at 12 bases. With 6 bases clipped from V and 4 bases from J, the junction kept 5 bases outside the gene matches. Germline assignment: CDR1 SGHDN and CDR2 FVKESK. CDR3 length: 15 amino acids. The CDR3 nucleotides read TGTGCCAGCAGGCGGACTAGCGGGGCCTCAGATACGCAGTATTTT. This encodes CASRRTSGASDTQYF.

The chain recombines TRBV15 with TRBJ1-1; D ambiguous. The V end was cut by 8 bases, the J end by 2 bases, with 21 bases between. Germline V gene sequence: CDR1 LNHNV, CDR2 YYDKDF (reference sequence). This CDR3 spans 16 amino acids. CDR3 in amino acids: CATHGSRRGRNTEAFF. CDR3 nucleotide sequence: TGTGCCACCCATGGCTCAAGGCGGGGAAGAAACACTGAAGCTTTCTTT.

The V and J genes are TRBV7-9 and TRBJ2-1; 11 positions agree with TRBD2. The germline gives CDR1 SEHNR, CDR2 FQNEAQ (reference sequence). The V gene end was trimmed by 2 bases and the J gene end by 2 bases; junction bases not matched to a gene: 2. This CDR3 spans 16 amino acids. The CDR3 nucleotides read TGTGCCAGCAGCTTACCGGGACTAGCGGCCTACAATGAGCAGTTCTTC. It translates to CASSLPGLAAYNEQFF.

This chain connects TRBV18 to TRBJ2-2, with a possible D match to TRBD1 (6 bases). V was trimmed by 4 bases and J by 4 bases, leaving 13 bases between them. The CDR3 has 15 residues. Germline CDR1 reads KGHSH; CDR2 reads LQKENI. The CDR3 coding sequence is TGTGCCAGCTCACTATCCACAGGGATCACCGGGGAGCTGTTTTTT. Translation: CASSLSTGITGELFF.

The chain joins TRBV10-3 to TRBJ2-4, with no clear D. From germline, CDR1 is ENHRY and CDR2 SYGVKD. The CDR3 covers 13 residues. V was pared by 3 bases and J by 0 bases, with 3 bases between. The CDR3 coding sequence is TGTGCCATCAGTGAACTAGCCAAAAACATTCAGTACTTC. The encoded protein is CAISELAKNIQYF.

The chain is built from TRBV7-9 and TRBJ2-3; D is possibly TRBD2 (6 bases). The CDR3 length is 14 residues. V was trimmed by 3 bases and J by 6 bases, leaving 13 bases between them. From germline, CDR1 is SEHNR and CDR2 FQNEAQ (reference sequence). The CDR3 region is CASSFDGGRDTQYF. CDR3 nucleotide sequence: TGTGCCAGCAGCTTTGACGGGGGACGGGATACGCAGTATTTT.